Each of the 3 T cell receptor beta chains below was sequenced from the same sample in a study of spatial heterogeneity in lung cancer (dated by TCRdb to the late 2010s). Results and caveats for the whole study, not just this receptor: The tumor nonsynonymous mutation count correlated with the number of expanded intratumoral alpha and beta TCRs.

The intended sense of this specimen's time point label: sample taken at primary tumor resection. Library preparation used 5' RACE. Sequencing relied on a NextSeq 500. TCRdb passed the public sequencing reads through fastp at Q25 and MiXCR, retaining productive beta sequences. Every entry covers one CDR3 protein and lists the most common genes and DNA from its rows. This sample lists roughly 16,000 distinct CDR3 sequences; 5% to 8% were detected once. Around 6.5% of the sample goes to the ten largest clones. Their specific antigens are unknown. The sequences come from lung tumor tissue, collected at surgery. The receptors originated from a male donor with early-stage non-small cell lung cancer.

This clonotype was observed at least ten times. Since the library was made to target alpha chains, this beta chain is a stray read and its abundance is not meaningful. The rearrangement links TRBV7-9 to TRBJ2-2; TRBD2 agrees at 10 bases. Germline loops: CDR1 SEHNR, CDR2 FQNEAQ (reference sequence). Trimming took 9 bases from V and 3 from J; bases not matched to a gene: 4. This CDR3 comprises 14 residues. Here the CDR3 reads CASVGLADTGELFF. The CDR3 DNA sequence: TGTGCCAGTGTCGGACTAGCGGACACCGGGGAGCTGTTTTTT.

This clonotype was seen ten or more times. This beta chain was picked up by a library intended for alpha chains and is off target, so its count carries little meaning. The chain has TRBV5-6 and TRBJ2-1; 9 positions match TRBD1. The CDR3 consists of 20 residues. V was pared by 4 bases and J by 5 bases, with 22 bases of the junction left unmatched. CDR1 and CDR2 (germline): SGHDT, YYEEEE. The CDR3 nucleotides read TGTGCCAGCAGCGAGACAGGGGGGCTTTCTACGCTTCCCTTTGACAATGAGCAGTTCTTC. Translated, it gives CASSETGGLSTLPFDNEQFF.

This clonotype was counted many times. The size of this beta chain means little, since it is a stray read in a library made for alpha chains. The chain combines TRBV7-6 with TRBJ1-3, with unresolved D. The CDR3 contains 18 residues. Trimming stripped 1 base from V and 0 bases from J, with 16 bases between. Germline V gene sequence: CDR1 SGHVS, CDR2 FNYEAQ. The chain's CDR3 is CASSLGSAGGLSGNTIYF. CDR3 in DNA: TGTGCCAGCAGCTTAGGGTCGGCCGGCGGACTCTCTGGAAACACCATATATTTT. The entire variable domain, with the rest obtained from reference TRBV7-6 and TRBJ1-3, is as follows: GAGVSQSPRYKVTKRGQDVALRCDPISGHVSLYWYRQALGQGPEFLTYFNYEAQQDKSGLPNDRFSAERPEGSISTLTIQRTEQRDSAMYRCASSLGSAGGLSGNTIYFGEGSWLTVV.